The T cell receptor beta chain described here comes from a study of blood T cells in healthy people across ages. Next came a second PCR, run for 7 to 11 cycles, which used a sample-barcoded 5' primer along with a J-beta primer mix. TCRdb analysed the 5' RACE reads with MiXCR anew, one entry per CDR3 protein. The sample has about 1.6 million distinct CDR3 sequences; almost 35% are singletons. This clonotype was recorded many times. Material for sequencing was blood. The clonotype originates from a woman aged 25 to 45 in good health.

The chain's CDR3 is CSARALEGRESYTF. The CDR3 DNA reads as TGCAGTGCTAGAGCCCTTGAGGGCCGGGAGAGCTACACCTTC. This chain uses TRBV20-1 with TRBJ1-2, with D uncertain. V was shortened by 1 base and J by 9 bases, with 18 bases between the two germline ends. This CDR3 has 14 amino acids. Germline assignment: CDR1 DFQATT and CDR2 SNEGSKA (reference sequence).